Listed here is a single TCR beta chain. This clonotype was picked up many times. Its antigen target is currently unknown. The record has no base qualities; no much larger clone is one base away. Libraries came from 3' RACE. TCR libraries were built from RNA using a 3' RACE protocol with unique molecular identifiers to correct PCR amplification bias. As many as 12 amplicon libraries were pooled and then sequenced on an Illumina MiSeq using v2 2x250 paired-end chemistry. Per the source publication's procedure: Decombinator was used to process the reads, assigning V and J genes and CDR3 and applying barcode-based correction of errors and PCR bias. Repertoires were subsampled to equal depth before Gini coefficient calculation using the R ineq package. CDR3 similarity was assessed with GLIPH, Hamming distance and a shared triplet metric. TCRdb ran its own pipeline on the public reads, namely fastp trimming at Q25 and MiXCR clone calling, and kept in-frame beta chains. Each CDR3 protein gets just one entry, which takes the most common genes and DNA from the rows behind it. TCRdb assigned the V and J calls; the authors' analysis was not used. The table for this sample lists more than 85,000 distinct CDR3 sequences; less than 7% of them were counted only once. More than 0.95% of the sample goes to the ten largest clones.

The intended sense of this specimen's treatment or condition label: PENTA 11 planned treatment interruption arm or continuous ART arm. Children from the United Kingdom aged 2 to 15 years who had been given at least three-drug ART for at least 24 weeks were enrolled as participants. Cryopreserved PBMCs containing at least 5 million viable cells were required, and four candidate patients were excluded because of low viable PBMC yield. Using a FACSAria III cell sorter, naive CD4+ CD45RA+ CD45RO- T cells were FACS-sorted out of thawed PBMCs. The sorted cells were fixed, and RNA was then extracted with the RNeasy FFPE kit and afterward with the RNeasy Micro kit. The CDR3 numbers 13 residues from cysteine through phenylalanine. Only the CDR3 DNA stays, 39 bases, in frame from base 1. V gives up 0 bases and J gives up 6 bases, and the segment between their germline ends measures 9 bases. According to the germline V gene, CDR1 reads MNHEY and CDR2 reads SVGEGT.

The data stem from a study of HIV-infected children after antiretroviral therapy interruption (dated by TCRdb to the late 2010s). Regarding the study in general: Eight children, all with CD4+ count above 500 and viral load below 50 copies/ml, were included, of whom four were on planned treatment interruption and four were on continuous treatment. For the continuous-treatment arm, samples from the corresponding weeks 0, 48 and 150 were analyzed. Exposure to EBV and CMV had been recorded for most participating children. Alongside measurements of thymic output, the study compared TCR repertoires of children on planned treatment interruption with TCR repertoires of children on continuous antiretroviral treatment. Median age was about 9.2 years in the interruption group and roughly 8 years in the continuous treatment group. For the interruption arm, samples were taken at week 0, at week 12, at the end of interruption (week 24 or 48), and roughly 3 years after the study ended.

Study-wide findings and limitations: An increase in the naive CD4+ Gini coefficient was observed by the end of treatment interruption, suggesting clonal expansion, and a return to baseline was observed by 3 years. For naive CD4+ repertoires of PTI patients, CDR3 sharing between time points dropped once interruption began, while many sequences were shared between the end of interruption and 3 years later. Minor non-naive CD45RA+ populations such as EMRA or stem memory cells might have been included among the sorted CD45RA+ naive cells. The small number of patients is a limitation, and caution is needed when interpreting the data.

The chain is made from TRBV6-2 or TRBV6-3 and TRBJ2-7; no D gene is confidently identified. This receptor was obtained from a pool of human donors with HIV. The sequenced sample was CD45RA+ CD4+ T cells from PBMCs, pooled from several time points, obtained from a donor given antiretroviral therapy, either interrupted or continuous. The cell subset or site label, as the study defines it: naive CD4+ CD45RA+ CD45RO- T cells. The DNA is as follows: TGTGCCAGCAGTTACTCGAATGGCGGCGAGCAGTACTTC. Its protein is CASSYSNGGEQYF.